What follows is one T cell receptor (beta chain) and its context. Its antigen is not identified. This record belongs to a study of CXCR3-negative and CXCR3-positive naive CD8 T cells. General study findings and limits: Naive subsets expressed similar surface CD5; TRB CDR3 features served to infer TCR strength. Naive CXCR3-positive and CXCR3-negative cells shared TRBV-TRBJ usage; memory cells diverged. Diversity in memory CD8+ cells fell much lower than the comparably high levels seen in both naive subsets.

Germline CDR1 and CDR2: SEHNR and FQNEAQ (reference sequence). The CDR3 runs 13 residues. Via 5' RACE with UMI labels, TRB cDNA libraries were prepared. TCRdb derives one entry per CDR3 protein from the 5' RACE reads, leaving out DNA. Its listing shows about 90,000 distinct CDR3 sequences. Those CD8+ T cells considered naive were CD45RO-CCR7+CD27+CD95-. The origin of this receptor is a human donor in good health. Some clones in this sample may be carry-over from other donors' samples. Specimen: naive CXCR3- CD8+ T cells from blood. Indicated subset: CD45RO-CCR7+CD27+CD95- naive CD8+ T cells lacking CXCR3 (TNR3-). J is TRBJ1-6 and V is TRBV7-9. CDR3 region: CASGSSYNSPLHF.